This section outlines one TCR beta chain sequence together with its context. Its target is not known. The data stem from a study of OX40 agonist ivuxolimab in advanced cancers. Some clones are missing from TCRdb's copy, which holds only in-frame ones; the method was immunoSEQ multiplex PCR. Of some 68,000 clones listed, roughly nine tenths are singletons. Study-level points and caveats: The study observed clonal expansion of CD4+ and CD8+ blood T cells by week 6 at 0.1 to 3.0 mg/kg. Relatively little clonal expansion, among the lowest observed, appeared in partial responders at 0.1-3.0 mg/kg. Low normalized T-cell clonal expansion was additionally recorded for some nonresponders.

The V and J ends lost 3 bases and 4 bases respectively, with 13 bases between them. Germline V gene lookup returns CDR1 LNHDA and CDR2 SQIVND (reference sequence). This CDR3 has 14 residues. No patient had autoimmune disease or received systemic immunosuppression. This receptor was identified in an adult with an advanced solid tumor such as melanoma, head and neck, liver or kidney cancer. The source was CD4+ or CD8+ T cells sorted from blood, collected in a trial of the OX40 agonist ivuxolimab. The chain joins TRBV19 to TRBJ2-7, with D maybe TRBD1 (7 bases). CDR3 nucleotide sequence: TGTGCCAGTAGTATCAGGGGGGAGAAATACGAGCAGTACTTC. Its translation: CASSIRGEKYEQYF.